This T cell receptor (beta chain) was obtained from a study of T cells after somatic rescue of genetic block. Germline CDR1 and CDR2: MNHNY and SVGAGI (reference sequence). The CDR3 totals 14 residues. After removal of 6 bases from V and 7 bases from J, the junction contained 8 bases not matched to a gene. Profiling relied on immunoSEQ multiplex PCR, and the TCRdb table lists in-frame clones only, not all of them. The repertoire has tens of thousands of clones, approximately 90% of them found once; the top ten carry roughly 1.7%. The sequenced sample consisted of peripheral blood mononuclear cells (PBMCs). The sequence was obtained from a woman aged 18-35 years. The rearrangement uses TRBV6-6 and TRBJ2-2, with TRBD2 identical over 7 bases. The CDR3 loop is CASRRAGEGGELFF. The CDR3, as DNA: TGTGCCAGCAGGCGTGCGGGGGAGGGCGGGGAGCTGTTTTTT.